This entry lists 22 T cell receptor beta chains sequenced from one sample in a study of blood T cell repertoires in COVID-19. Repertoires were generated with immunoSEQ multiplex PCR, while TCRdb's copy carries only in-frame clones and drops some. In the table there are roughly 250,000 clones, more than 65% of which are singletons. Sequenced input: peripheral blood. These receptors were obtained from a woman between 40 and 55 years old with active or convalescent COVID-19.

In DNA form, the CDR3 reads TGTGCCAGCAGTGACCAGGAGCGGGGGGACGCTACGCAGTATTTT. Residues: CASSDQERGDATQYF. The rearrangement uses TRBV6-4 and TRBJ2-3; the match to TRBD2 covers 9 bases. From germline, CDR1 is MRHNA and CDR2 SNTAGT. Germline trimming cut 2 bases from V and 8 bases from J; bases unmatched to any gene: 8. The CDR3 is 15 amino acids.

J is TRBJ1-2 and V is TRBV14, with a tentative D call TRBD1 (5 bases). The CDR3 runs to 13 residues. With 3 bases removed from V and 4 bases from J, the gap between germline ends came to 9 bases. In germline, CDR1 is SGHDN, CDR2 FVKESK. The CDR3 sequence: CASSHGQSYGYTF. The CDR3 nucleotides are TGTGCCAGCAGCCACGGACAAAGCTATGGCTACACCTTC.

The V call is TRBV7-3, the J call TRBJ2-2, with a weak D call TRBD1 (6 bases). V dropped 2 bases and J dropped 4 bases, with 17 bases sitting between them. Germline V gene lookup returns CDR1 SGHTA and CDR2 FQGTGA. The CDR3 is made up of 17 amino acids. The CDR3 region is CASSLRREQGSTGELFF. DNA for the CDR3: TGTGCCAGCAGCTTACGGAGAGAACAGGGAAGCACCGGGGAGCTGTTTTTT.

The V gene is TRBV30, the J gene TRBJ1-2; D unclear. Germline assignment: CDR1 GTSNPN and CDR2 SVGIG (reference sequence). V was shortened by 4 bases and J by 2 bases, with 17 bases between the two germline ends. CDR3 length: 15 residues. The chain's CDR3 is CAWTEPIRRNYGYTF. As DNA, the CDR3 is TGTGCCTGGACCGAACCCATCCGGAGGAACTATGGCTACACCTTC. Combining the CDR3 with reference TRBV30 and TRBJ1-2 gives the whole variable domain SQTIHQWPATLVQPVGSPLSLECTVEGTSNPNLYWYRQAAGRGLQLLFYSVGIGQISSEVPQNLSASRPQDRQFILSSKKLLLSDSGFYLCAWTEPIRRNYGYTFGSGTRLTVV.

This chain connects TRBV29-1 to TRBJ1-1, with D perhaps TRBD1 (6 bases). Trimming took 5 bases from V and 4 from J, leaving 17 bases between them. The CDR3 runs to 14 residues. CDR1 is SQVTM, CDR2 ANQGSEA, per germline. The CDR3: CSVCPGVSFTEAFF. CDR3 DNA sequence: TGCAGCGTTTGCCCAGGGGTTTCATTCACTGAAGCTTTCTTT.

The V call is TRBV28, the J call TRBJ1-6, with unresolved D. The V end was cut by 2 bases, the J end by 7 bases, with 3 bases between. The CDR3 is 12 residues long. Germline values: CDR1 MDHEN, CDR2 SYDVKM. The CDR3 DNA reads as TGTGCCAGCAGTTTACTCAATTCACCCCTCCACTTT. This gives the protein CASSLLNSPLHF.

This clone came up once. The chain couples TRBV6-5 to TRBJ1-6, with a tentative D call TRBD1 (5 bases). The germline V gene has CDR1 MNHEY and CDR2 SVGAGI. This CDR3 has 12 residues. V dropped 8 bases and J dropped 9 bases, with 11 bases sitting between them. CDR3 DNA sequence: TGTGCCAGCCGAACAGGAACTTCACCCCTCCACTTT. Its protein is CASRTGTSPLHF.

The count of this clone is one. The V gene is TRBV4-2, the J gene TRBJ1-1; 8 positions agree with TRBD1. This CDR3 region has 17 residues. Per the germline V gene, CDR1 is LGHNA and CDR2 is YNFKEQ. V shed 3 bases and J 1 base; nucleotides not matched to a gene: 10. CDR3 sequence: CASSHGFRGRSNTEAFF. The CDR3 bases are TGTGCCAGCAGCCATGGATTCAGGGGGCGGTCGAACACTGAAGCTTTCTTT.

This clone has just a few counts. V usage is TRBV7-9 and J usage is TRBJ1-5; tentatively, D is TRBD1 (5 bases). CDR1 is SEHNR and CDR2 is FQNEAQ in the germline V gene (reference sequence). The CDR3 is 14 residues long. V was shortened by 1 base and J by 10 bases, with 14 bases between the two germline ends. CDR3 residues: CASSLGGSSPPQHF. As DNA, the CDR3 is TGTGCCAGCAGCTTAGGGGGCAGTAGCCCACCCCAGCATTTT.

The chain recombines TRBV29-1 with TRBJ1-6; 8 positions agree with TRBD1. This CDR3 spans 14 amino acids. Trimming took 4 bases from V and 9 from J; bases not matched to a gene: 8. Germline CDR1 reads SQVTM; CDR2 reads ANQGSEA. For the CDR3, the DNA is TGCAGCGTTGGCGAAGCAGGGGGCAGTTCACCCCTCCACTTT. Translation gives CSVGEAGGSSPLHF.

This clone was observed a few times. The J gene is TRBJ1-4, the V gene TRBV4-1, with TRBD1 matching 9 bases. From germline, CDR1 is MGHRA and CDR2 YSYEKL. The V segment lost 1 base and the J segment 7 bases; nucleotides outside the gene matches: 4. The CDR3 runs to 15 residues. The CDR3 coding sequence is TGCGCCAGCAGCCAAGTTAGACAGGGGGGTGAAAAACTGTTTTTT. Translating it yields CASSQVRQGGEKLFF.

The gene calls are TRBV28 and TRBJ2-7, with unresolved D. This CDR3 is 12 amino acids long. V was trimmed by 5 bases and J by 3 bases, leaving 8 bases between them. Germline CDR1 MDHEN, CDR2 SYDVKM. This CDR3 is CASSLAVYEQYF. The CDR3 DNA reads as TGTGCCAGCAGTCTTGCGGTCTACGAGCAGTACTTC.

The rearrangement links TRBV5-1 to TRBJ1-1; TRBD1 might be the D (5 bases). The CDR3 consists of 14 residues. Germline CDR1 SGHRS, CDR2 YFSETQ. V lost 4 bases to trimming and J lost 1 base, with 11 bases between them. CDR3 sequence (DNA): TGCGCCAGCAGCGAGGCCCAGGGGAACACTGAAGCTTTCTTT. It is translated as CASSEAQGNTEAFF.

This chain joins TRBV5-1 and TRBJ1-6; 10 nucleotides match TRBD1. V gave up 8 bases and J gave up 5 bases; unmatched junction bases: 31. The CDR3 contains 23 residues. Per germline, CDR1 SGHRS and CDR2 YFSETQ. The CDR3 is CARGWDRGPGSPLSGQNNSPLHF. Written as DNA, the CDR3 is TGCGCCAGAGGATGGGACAGGGGTCCCGGGTCCCCCTTATCCGGACAAAATAATTCACCCCTCCACTTT.

This clone occurred once. The chain has TRBV6-6 and TRBJ1-5, with D perhaps matching TRBD1 (5 bases). This CDR3 has 16 amino acids. The germline gives CDR1 MNHNY, CDR2 SVGAGI (reference sequence). V was clipped by 0 bases and J by 7 bases, with 16 bases between them. In DNA form, the CDR3 reads TGTGCCAGCAGTTACTCGTCCGGCGGCCAGGGACAGCCCCAGCATTTT. It encodes CASSYSSGGQGQPQHF.

CDR3 loop: CSARDTAEAFF. The CDR3 coding sequence is TGCAGCGCCCGGGACACCGCAGAAGCTTTCTTT. The V call is TRBV29-1, the J call TRBJ1-1, with D possibly TRBD1 on 6 matching bases. Germline assignment: CDR1 SQVTM and CDR2 ANQGSEA. Trimming pared 7 bases from V and 8 bases from J, leaving 14 bases between. The CDR3 consists of 11 residues.

The chain is built from TRBV4-1 and TRBJ2-4, with D tentatively TRBD2 (6 bases). There are 15 residues in the CDR3. Germline-derived CDR1 and CDR2 are MGHRA and YSYEKL. V lost 1 base to trimming and J lost 6 bases, with 13 bases between them. Here the CDR3 DNA reads TGCGCCAGCAGCCAAGTGTCTGGGAGGCCAAACATTCAGTACTTC. This translates into CASSQVSGRPNIQYF.

V is TRBV29-1 and J is TRBJ2-1, with D possibly TRBD2 on 5 matching bases. This CDR3 has 12 amino acids. CDR1 SQVTM and CDR2 ANQGSEA come from the germline V gene. V was shortened by 3 bases and J by 5 bases, with 8 bases between the two germline ends. CDR3 protein: CSVEPGDNEQFF. CDR3 DNA sequence: TGCAGCGTTGAGCCCGGGGACAATGAGCAGTTCTTC.

This sequence joins TRBV6-2 or TRBV6-3 and TRBJ2-5, with 9 bases identical to TRBD1. Looked up from germline, CDR1 is MNHEY and CDR2 is SVGEGT. Trimming removed 6 bases from V and 5 bases from J; junction bases left unmatched: 7. This CDR3 comprises 14 residues. For the CDR3, the DNA is TGTGCCAGCAGCCAGGGGACAGGGTTGGAGACCCAGTACTTC. Translated, it gives CASSQGTGLETQYF.

The V call is TRBV7-3, the J call TRBJ2-2; TRBD1 agrees at 11 bases. The length of the CDR3 is 15 residues. Germline CDR1 and CDR2: SGHTA and FQGTGA. V was pared by 4 bases and J by 6 bases, with 4 bases of the junction left unmatched. The CDR3 DNA reads as TGTGCCAGCAGCTCTGGACAGGGGGCGTCCGGGGAGCTGTTTTTT. This sequence encodes CASSSGQGASGELFF.

V and J are TRBV5-5 and TRBJ1-1; possible D gene TRBD1, 5 bases. This CDR3 has 15 residues. V was cut by 4 bases and J by 1 base, with 14 bases left in between. In germline, CDR1 is SGHKS, CDR2 YYEKEE (reference sequence). The CDR3 coding sequence is TGTGCCAGCAGCCGAGCGACAGACTCGAACACTGAAGCTTTCTTT. The encoded protein is CASSRATDSNTEAFF.

Note on this clone: This sample also contains other DNA sequences that code for the same CDR3. The CDR3 bases are TGTGCCAGCAGCCAGACAGGGAACACTGAAGCTTTCTTT. It yields the protein CASSQTGNTEAFF. The gene calls are TRBV3-1 (or the pseudogene TRBV3-2) and TRBJ1-1; a possible D gene is TRBD1 (6 bases). The CDR3 has 13 residues. V gave up 3 bases and J gave up 1 base, with 6 bases separating them. The germline CDR1 and CDR2 sequences are LGHDT and YNNKEL (reference sequence).